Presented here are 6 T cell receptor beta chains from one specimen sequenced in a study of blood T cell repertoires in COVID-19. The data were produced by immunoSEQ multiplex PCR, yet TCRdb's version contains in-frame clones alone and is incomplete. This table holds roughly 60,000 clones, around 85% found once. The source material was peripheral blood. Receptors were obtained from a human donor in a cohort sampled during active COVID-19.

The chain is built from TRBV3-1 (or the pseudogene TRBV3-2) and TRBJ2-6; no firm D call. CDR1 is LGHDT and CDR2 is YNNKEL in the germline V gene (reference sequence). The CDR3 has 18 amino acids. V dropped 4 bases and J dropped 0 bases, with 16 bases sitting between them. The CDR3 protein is CASSLSQDHSSGANVLTF. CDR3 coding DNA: TGTGCCAGCAGCCTCTCTCAGGATCACAGCTCTGGGGCCAACGTCCTGACTTTC.

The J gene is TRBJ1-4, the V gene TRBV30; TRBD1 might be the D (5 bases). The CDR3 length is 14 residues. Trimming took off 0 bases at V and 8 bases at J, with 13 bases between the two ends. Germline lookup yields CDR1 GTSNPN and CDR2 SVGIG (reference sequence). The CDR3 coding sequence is TGTGCCTGGAGTGTACGGGGGGTTCGGGAAAAACTGTTTTTT. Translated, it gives CAWSVRGVREKLFF.

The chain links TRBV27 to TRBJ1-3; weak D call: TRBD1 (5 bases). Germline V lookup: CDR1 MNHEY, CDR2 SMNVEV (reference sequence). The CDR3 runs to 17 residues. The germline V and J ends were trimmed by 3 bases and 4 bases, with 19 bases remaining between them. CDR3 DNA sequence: TGTGCCAGCAGTTTCCAAGGGACTCCGGGGAGGGGAAACACCATATATTTT. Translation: CASSFQGTPGRGNTIYF.

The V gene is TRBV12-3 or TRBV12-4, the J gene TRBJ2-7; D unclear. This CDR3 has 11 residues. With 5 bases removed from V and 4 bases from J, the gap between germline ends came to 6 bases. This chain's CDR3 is CASSMSYEQYF. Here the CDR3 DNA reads TGTGCCAGCAGTATGTCGTACGAGCAGTACTTC.

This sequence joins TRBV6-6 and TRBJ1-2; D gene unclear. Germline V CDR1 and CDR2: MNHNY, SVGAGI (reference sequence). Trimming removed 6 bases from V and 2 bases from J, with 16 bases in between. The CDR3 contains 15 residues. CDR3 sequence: CASRTPSPENYGYTF. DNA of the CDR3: TGTGCCAGCAGGACCCCGTCCCCGGAGAACTATGGCTACACCTTC.

The CDR3 reads CASSRQAYYNEQFF. CDR3 DNA sequence: TGTGCCAGCAGCCGACAGGCCTACTACAATGAGCAGTTCTTC. The rearrangement joins TRBV9 to TRBJ2-1, with TRBD1 as a possible D gene (6 bases). The CDR3 has 14 residues. Per germline, CDR1 SGDLS and CDR2 YYNGEE. V was trimmed by 4 bases and J by 3 bases, leaving 11 bases between them.